The source of this TCR beta chain is a study of CD8 T cells in ankylosing spondylitis. This clonotype was picked up a small number of times. Trimming cost V 2 bases and J 5 bases, with 14 bases left between them. The CDR3 sequence is 15 residues long. Germline V lookup: CDR1 LNHDA, CDR2 SQIVND (reference sequence). TCRdb passed the 5' RACE reads through MiXCR, listing each CDR3 protein once. The table records around 250,000 distinct CDR3 sequences, 15% to 20% of them present only once. This receptor was obtained from a male donor with ankylosing spondylitis or in good health (not recorded which). Input material: blood, either unsorted or a sorted T cell fraction (not recorded which). V is TRBV19 and J is TRBJ2-3, with D possibly being TRBD1 (6 bases). CDR3 DNA: TGTGCCAGTAGTATACCGGGACAACCTGGAGATACGCAGTATTTT. Translating it yields CASSIPGQPGDTQYF. Based on the CDR3 plus reference TRBV19 and TRBJ2-3, the full variable domain is DGGITQSPKYLFRKEGQNVTLSCEQNLNHDAMYWYRQDPGQGLRLIYYSQIVNDFQKGDIAEGYSVSREKKESFPLTVTSAQKNPTAFYLCASSIPGQPGDTQYFGPGTRLTVL.